This T cell receptor (beta chain) was found in a study of T-cell memory formation after mild COVID-19. The overall study: There were largely donor-specific TCR clusters. Study-wide findings and caveats: Cross-reactive memory apparently joined, as some responding clones appeared in pre-infection memory. CM and EM subsets held most contracting CD4+ clones; EMRA held CD8+ ones.

About this clonotype itself: Its target is unknown.

Trimming left V 5 bases short and J 7 bases short, with 15 bases between. The CDR3 has 13 amino acids. Per germline, CDR1 MNHEY and CDR2 SMNVEV (reference sequence). TCRdb reprocessed the 5' RACE reads via MiXCR and lists one record per CDR3 protein. The sample yields some 600,000 distinct CDR3 sequences, 17% seen once. The chain joins TRBV27 to TRBJ2-7; TRBD2 might be the D (7 bases). This TCR was sampled from an adult woman who had mild COVID-19 (a few samples of this study predate the infection). Cell type and time point are not known. Specimen: PBMCs or a T cell subset sorted from them (not recorded which). CDR3 region: CASSEGGGIEQYF. DNA for the CDR3: TGTGCCAGCAGTGAGGGGGGGGGCATTGAGCAGTACTTC.